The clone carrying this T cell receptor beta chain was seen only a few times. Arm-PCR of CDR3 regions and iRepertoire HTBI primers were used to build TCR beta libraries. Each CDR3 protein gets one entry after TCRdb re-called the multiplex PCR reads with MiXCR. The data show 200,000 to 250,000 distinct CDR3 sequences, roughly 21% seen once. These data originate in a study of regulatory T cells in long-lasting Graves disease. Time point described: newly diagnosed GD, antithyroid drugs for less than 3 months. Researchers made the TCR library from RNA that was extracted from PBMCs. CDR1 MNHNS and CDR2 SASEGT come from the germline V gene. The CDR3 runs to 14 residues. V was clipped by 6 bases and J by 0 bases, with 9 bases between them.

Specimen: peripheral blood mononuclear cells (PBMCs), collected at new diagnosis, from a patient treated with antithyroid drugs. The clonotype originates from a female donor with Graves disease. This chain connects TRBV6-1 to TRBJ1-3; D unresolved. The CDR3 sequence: CASRDWNSGNTIYF. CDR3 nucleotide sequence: TGTGCCAGCAGGGACTGGAACTCTGGAAACACCATATATTTT.